Following are 7 T cell receptor beta chains from one sample sequenced in a study of blood T cell repertoires in COVID-19. Here immunoSEQ multiplex PCR was the method, and the copy in TCRdb shows in-frame clones only, minus some. The sample lists approximately 230,000 clones; roughly 91% were seen once. The sample comprised PBMCs or T cells enriched from blood (not recorded which). The source is a woman aged 25 to 45 who had recovered from COVID-19.

The genes are TRBV29-1 and TRBJ1-1, with a possible D match to TRBD1 (6 bases). V lost 6 bases and J 4 bases, leaving 18 bases between the germline ends. CDR1 is SQVTM and CDR2 is ANQGSEA in the germline V gene. This CDR3 has 14 amino acids. CDR3 in amino acids: CSVLLSGARTEAFF. The CDR3 DNA sequence: TGCAGCGTCCTTTTATCAGGGGCCCGCACTGAAGCTTTCTTT.

The chain links TRBV5-1 to TRBJ2-7; a possible D gene is TRBD1 (5 bases). CDR3 size: 14 residues. Germline assignment: CDR1 SGHRS and CDR2 YFSETQ. Trimming cost V 1 base and J 7 bases, with 15 bases left between them. CDR3 sequence reads: CASSLSQGLGEQYF. CDR3 sequence (DNA): TGCGCCAGCAGCTTGTCGCAGGGCTTGGGTGAGCAGTACTTC.

This chain joins TRBV28 and TRBJ1-1, with D possibly being TRBD1 (6 bases). This CDR3 contains 15 residues. V lost 2 bases to trimming and J lost 5 bases, with 15 bases between them. Germline V CDR1 and CDR2: MDHEN, SYDVKM. The CDR3 here is CASSLPRGWVTEAFF. The CDR3 DNA reads as TGTGCCAGCAGTTTACCCAGGGGATGGGTGACTGAAGCTTTCTTT.

This clone was observed a single time. The chain links TRBV28 to TRBJ1-1; 8 bases are shared with TRBD1. The CDR3 spans 17 residues. Trimming at V came to 4 bases and at J to 0 bases, leaving 10 bases not matched to a gene. Looked up from germline, CDR1 is MDHEN and CDR2 is SYDVKM. This CDR3 reads CASSYPDRAIMNTEAFF. The CDR3 DNA sequence: TGTGCCAGCAGTTACCCGGACAGGGCGATAATGAACACTGAAGCTTTCTTT.

The rearrangement links TRBV6-1 to TRBJ2-7; a weak D match, TRBD1 (5 bases). The CDR3 consists of 13 residues. Trimming took off 3 bases at V and 2 bases at J, with 8 bases between the two ends. The germline V gene encodes CDR1 MNHNS and CDR2 SASEGT. CDR3 in amino acids: CASSDPGPYEQYF. In nucleotides, the CDR3 is TGTGCCAGCAGTGATCCAGGGCCCTACGAGCAGTACTTC.

This chain connects TRBV4-3 to TRBJ1-2; no firm D call. The CDR3 length is 17 residues. V shed 0 bases and J shed 5 bases, with 19 bases lying between them. CDR1 LGHNA and CDR2 YSLEER come from the germline V gene. CDR3 protein: CASSQEMYPSAGYGYTF. CDR3 nucleotides: TGCGCCAGCAGCCAAGAAATGTATCCGTCCGCGGGGTATGGCTACACCTTC.

The chain couples TRBV5-1 to TRBJ2-7; no clear D gene. Between the trimmed V and J ends, which lost 1 base and 2 bases, there was a span of 13 bases. The germline gives CDR1 SGHRS, CDR2 YFSETQ. This CDR3 region has 15 residues. This CDR3 is CASSLTSHATYEQYF. CDR3 DNA: TGCGCCAGCAGCTTGACCTCCCACGCGACCTACGAGCAGTACTTC.